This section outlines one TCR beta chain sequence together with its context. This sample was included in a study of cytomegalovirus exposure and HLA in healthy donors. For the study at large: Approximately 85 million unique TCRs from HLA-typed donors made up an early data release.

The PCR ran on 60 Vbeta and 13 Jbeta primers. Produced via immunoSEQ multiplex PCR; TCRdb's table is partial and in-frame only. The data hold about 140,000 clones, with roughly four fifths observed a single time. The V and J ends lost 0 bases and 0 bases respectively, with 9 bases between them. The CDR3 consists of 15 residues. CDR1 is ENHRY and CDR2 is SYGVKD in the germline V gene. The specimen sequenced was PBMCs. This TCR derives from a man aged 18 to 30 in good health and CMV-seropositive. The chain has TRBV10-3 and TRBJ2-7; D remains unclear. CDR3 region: CAISESLASSYEQYF. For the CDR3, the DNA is TGTGCCATCAGTGAGTCTCTGGCTAGCTCCTACGAGCAGTACTTC.